A selection of T cell receptor beta chains follows, all from one sample in a study of T cell responses to AZD1222 COVID-19 vaccine. Sequencing was performed with immunoSEQ multiplex PCR; in TCRdb, only in-frame clones are kept and a portion is missing. The table includes tens of thousands of clones, approximately 90% detected once. The specimen comprised peripheral blood, sampled on day 0 of AZD1222 vaccination. These receptors originate from an adult in good health. Each CDR3 is given with its conserved first and last residue. D genes are given only for firm matches. The size of a clone is reported for some rows only, either as once, few or many, or as a class for expanded clones.

v_call	cdr3_length	j_call	d_call	clone_size	cdr3_aa	cdr3_nt
TRBV7-2	17	TRBJ2-3	TRBD2	once	CASSQGLAGSSTDTQYF	TGTGCCAGCAGCCAGGGACTAGCGGGTTCTAGCACAGATACGCAGTATTTT
TRBV6-1	16	TRBJ1-2	.	.	CASSEAHRLDNYGYTF	TGTGCCAGCAGTGAAGCGCACAGGCTCGATAACTATGGCTACACCTTC
TRBV19	12	TRBJ1-1	.	.	CASSIYSGEAFF	TGTGCCAGTAGTATATACTCCGGAGAAGCTTTCTTT
TRBV30	14	TRBJ2-7	.	.	CAWSVRSPSYEQYF	TGTGCCTGGAGTGTACGAAGCCCTTCCTACGAGCAGTACTTC
TRBV7-9	17	TRBJ2-1	TRBD2	.	CASSYKRGLAALKWQFF	TGTGCCAGCAGCTATAAAAGGGGACTAGCGGCGCTAAAGTGGCAGTTCTTC
TRBV28	12	TRBJ1-5	.	.	CASSLPHQPQHF	TGTGCCAGCAGTTTACCCCATCAGCCCCAGCATTTT
TRBV6-2/TRBV6-3	13	TRBJ2-7	TRBD2	.	CASSRLAFYEQYF	TGTGCCAGCAGTCGACTAGCCTTCTACGAGCAGTACTTC
TRBV28	13	TRBJ2-5	.	medium-sized	CASSLSRPGTQYF	TGTGCCAGCAGTTTAAGTAGACCGGGGACCCAGTACTTC
TRBV18	13	TRBJ2-5	.	.	CASSPPVKETQYF	TGTGCCAGCTCACCACCGGTAAAAGAGACCCAGTACTTC
TRBV9	18	TRBJ2-3	.	once	CASSVSSPPPGAQDTQYF	TGTGCCAGCAGCGTATCCAGCCCGCCCCCGGGAGCACAAGATACGCAGTATTTT
TRBV4-1	17	TRBJ2-2	.	.	CASSQGLRTPRHGELFF	TGCGCCAGCAGCCAAGGGCTTAGGACTCCCCGGCACGGGGAGCTGTTTTTT
TRBV2	16	TRBJ2-6	TRBD1	.	CASTGTGGSGANVLTF	TGTGCCAGCACTGGGACAGGGGGCAGTGGGGCCAACGTCCTGACTTTC
TRBV14	17	TRBJ2-2	.	.	CASSQLTGRAATGELFF	TGTGCCAGCAGCCAACTAACCGGACGAGCAGCCACCGGGGAGCTGTTTTTT
TRBV6-6	12	TRBJ1-4	.	.	CASSLSREKLFF	TGTGCCAGCAGCCTATCAAGGGAAAAACTGTTTTTT
TRBV11-1	14	TRBJ2-1	.	.	CASSLGGEGNEQFF	TGTGCCAGCAGCTTAGGCGGGGAAGGCAATGAGCAGTTCTTC
TRBV5-1	15	TRBJ2-1	TRBD1	.	CASSSGGQGGNEQFF	TGCGCCAGCAGCTCCGGGGGACAGGGGGGCAATGAGCAGTTCTTC
TRBV5-8	14	TRBJ1-1	.	.	CASSLMRGNTEAFF	TGTGCCAGCAGCTTGATGAGGGGTAACACTGAAGCTTTCTTT
TRBV29-1	15	TRBJ1-1	.	.	CSVGSGWGMNTEAFF	TGCAGCGTTGGGTCAGGCTGGGGAATGAACACTGAAGCTTTCTTT
TRBV24-1	13	TRBJ1-1	.	once	CATSDRTGSSAFF	TGTGCCACCAGTGATCGCACAGGGAGTTCGGCTTTCTTT
TRBV5-1	16	TRBJ2-3	TRBD2	.	CASSFVAGEILDTQYF	TGCGCCAGCAGCTTCGTAGCGGGAGAAATTTTAGATACGCAGTATTTT